Listed here are 13 T cell receptor beta chains from one sample, sequenced in a study of blood T cell repertoires in COVID-19. Method: immunoSEQ multiplex PCR; TCRdb's copy keeps in-frame clones and lacks some. This table holds 150,000 or so clones, about 89% found once. Input material: peripheral blood. The receptor set was obtained from a man older than 75 with acute or convalescent COVID-19.

V gene TRBV7-9 combines with J gene TRBJ1-3; D remains unclear. This CDR3 region has 16 residues. V was pared by 2 bases and J by 0 bases, with 11 bases between. Per the germline V gene, CDR1 is SEHNR and CDR2 is FQNEAQ (reference sequence). The CDR3 DNA reads TGTGCCAGCAGCTTAAGCATCCGGGACTCTGGAAACACCATATATTTT. Protein sequence: CASSLSIRDSGNTIYF.

This rearrangement joins TRBV3-1 (or the pseudogene TRBV3-2) to TRBJ2-1; 7 positions match TRBD1. V shed 4 bases and J 3 bases; nucleotides not matched to a gene: 12. Germline V gene lookup returns CDR1 LGHDT and CDR2 YNNKEL (reference sequence). The CDR3 totals 17 residues. The CDR3 region has the DNA TGTGCCAGCAGCCGGGACCAGGGGGTAGCGCTCTACAATGAGCAGTTCTTC. This sequence encodes CASSRDQGVALYNEQFF.

V gene TRBV5-4 combines with J gene TRBJ1-2, with a tentative D call TRBD1 (5 bases). Germline assignment: CDR1 SGHNT and CDR2 YYREEE (reference sequence). The CDR3 has 16 amino acids. Trimming pared 3 bases from V and 4 bases from J, leaving 19 bases between. The CDR3 is CASSSGRVLSSYGYTF. CDR3 DNA sequence: TGTGCCAGCAGCTCAGGGAGGGTATTAAGTAGCTATGGCTACACCTTC.

This sequence joins TRBV7-9 and TRBJ1-4, with TRBD1 as a possible D gene (6 bases). Germline values: CDR1 SEHNR, CDR2 FQNEAQ (reference sequence). The CDR3 is made up of 15 amino acids. The V gene lost 1 base and the J gene lost 7 bases, with 13 bases spanning the gap. DNA for the CDR3: TGTGCCAGCAGCTTAGTTCGGGGGGCTGGTGAAAAACTGTTTTTT. Protein product: CASSLVRGAGEKLFF.

J is TRBJ2-3 and V is TRBV5-4; 8 bases agree with TRBD2. This CDR3 is built from 17 residues. J gave up 1 base and V 1 base, and 8 bases lay outside the gene matches. CDR1 SGHNT and CDR2 YYREEE come from the germline V gene (reference sequence). CDR3 in DNA: TGTGCCAGCAGCTTGCGATCGGGGGGGCCCGGCACAGATACGCAGTATTTT. Translating gives CASSLRSGGPGTDTQYF.

This chain links TRBV7-3 with TRBJ2-1, with D possibly matching TRBD1 (6 bases). Germline values: CDR1 SGHTA, CDR2 FQGTGA. The CDR3 covers 17 residues. Trimming removed 2 bases from V and 0 bases from J, with 14 bases in between. CDR3 in amino acids: CASSLFQGTGSYNEQFF. The DNA for the CDR3 is TGTGCCAGCAGCTTATTTCAGGGGACGGGCTCCTACAATGAGCAGTTCTTC.

This sequence joins TRBV6-1 and TRBJ2-6; D unresolved. V was cut by 1 base and J by 2 bases, with 21 bases left in between. Per germline, CDR1 MNHNS and CDR2 SASEGT. The CDR3 length is 20 residues. This chain's CDR3 is CASSEDVDGYRVPGANVLTF. CDR3 nucleotide sequence: TGTGCCAGCAGTGAAGATGTAGACGGGTATCGGGTGCCTGGGGCCAACGTCCTGACTTTC.

The V gene is TRBV19, the J gene TRBJ1-3, with 10 positions matching TRBD1. Germline V gene lookup returns CDR1 LNHDA and CDR2 SQIVND (reference sequence). V lost 10 bases and J lost 0; bases outside the gene matches: 12. CDR3 length: 17 residues. In DNA, the CDR3 is TGTGCCATACCGGGGACAGGGGAAGGGCGCTCTGGAAACACCATATATTTT. Its translation is CAIPGTGEGRSGNTIYF.

The genes are TRBV19 and TRBJ2-6; unclear D gene. There are 17 residues in the CDR3. The germline gives CDR1 LNHDA, CDR2 SQIVND (reference sequence). The ends were cut back, 0 bases at V and 2 bases at J, with 11 bases in the middle. CDR3 amino acids: CASSIDRSSPGANVLTF. The CDR3 DNA is TGTGCCAGTAGTATAGATCGAAGCTCTCCTGGGGCCAACGTCCTGACTTTC.

The chain joins TRBV19 to TRBJ1-5; maybe TRBD1 (5 bases). Deletions cut 3 bases from V and 10 bases from J, with 19 bases between. Per the germline V gene, CDR1 is LNHDA and CDR2 is SQIVND (reference sequence). The CDR3 is made up of 15 amino acids. The CDR3 nucleotides read TGTGCCAGTAGTATTGGGGCCAGGGTTTTCGTTCCCCAGCATTTT. Translation: CASSIGARVFVPQHF.

The chain couples TRBV15 to TRBJ2-5; 10 nucleotides line up with TRBD1. Germline V gene data show CDR1 as LNHNV and CDR2 as YYDKDF (reference sequence). CDR3 length: 18 residues. J gave up 5 bases and V 0 bases, and 12 bases lay outside the gene matches. The CDR3 reads CATSRDQTRDRGSETQYF. The CDR3 DNA is TGTGCCACCAGCAGAGATCAAACCCGGGACAGGGGTTCGGAGACCCAGTACTTC.

This clone was seen once. V and J are TRBV18 and TRBJ2-1; 8 bases align to TRBD2. Losses at the gene ends were 1 base for V and 5 bases for J; bases not matched to a gene: 7. Germline CDR1 and CDR2: KGHSH and LQKENI. The length of the CDR3 is 16 residues. The CDR3 sequence is CASSPLSGRIHNEQFF. The CDR3 nucleotides are TGTGCCAGCTCACCACTAAGCGGGAGAATTCACAATGAGCAGTTCTTC.

The gene calls are TRBV19 and TRBJ2-2; tentative D call: TRBD1 (5 bases). The V end lost 4 bases, the J end lost 4 bases, and 13 bases lay between the germline ends. This CDR3 comprises 15 residues. Germline CDR1 and CDR2: LNHDA and SQIVND (reference sequence). CDR3 nucleotides: TGTGCCAGTAGTAGGGGCGGCTTACTCACCGGGGAGCTGTTTTTT. This sequence encodes CASSRGGLLTGELFF.